One TCR beta chain is described in this entry. These data are taken from a study of blood T cell repertoires in COVID-19. Produced via immunoSEQ multiplex PCR; TCRdb's table is partial and in-frame only. The table has some 300,000 clones, around nine tenths seen once. Trimming took off 6 bases at V and 4 bases at J, with 18 bases between the two ends. The CDR3 length is 15 residues. Germline CDR1 is MDHEN and CDR2 is SYDVKM. The TCR comes from a woman between 50 and 59 years old who had been exposed to COVID-19. The sequencing input was PBMCs or T cells enriched from blood (not recorded which). V usage is TRBV28 and J usage is TRBJ1-1; D is unclear. The CDR3 spells CASSPPVGRGTEAFF. Here the CDR3 DNA reads TGTGCCAGCAGCCCCCCGGTGGGTCGGGGCACTGAAGCTTTCTTT.